The sequence of this T cell receptor beta chain was determined in a study of T cell repertoires and HLA-DP antigens (dated by TCRdb to the late 2010s). A note on the overall study: An in vitro model of CD4+ T cell alloreactivity against allogeneic HLA-DP presented by transduced HeLa cells was used in the study. The two alloantigens modelled structurally similar versus dissimilar alloantigens, differing from self at one and approximately 9 peptide-binding groove amino acids, respectively. The three donors were two male and one female, with ages ranging from the 18-to-29 to the 60-to-69 age band. On average, roughly 200 ng of DNA went in for sorted CD137+CD4+ samples, versus 1,000 to 1,500 ng for pre-culture CD4+ samples.

TCRB CDR3 regions were amplified with the immunoSEQ multiplex PCR using forward primers for 54 TRBV segments and reverse primers for 13 TRBJ segments. Deep resolution, with a target of 150,000 to 200,000 T cell genomes, was applied to the sequencing of pre-culture CD4+ samples. Amplicons were sequenced on an Illumina HiSeq System, producing 87 bp reads covering the CDR3. As for the authors' bioinformatics: Reads were corrected for PCR and sequencing errors, and CDR3 regions were defined by alignment to IMGT reference sequences. Synthetic template pools were used to estimate template counts and unique rearrangement counts. Clonality was calculated as 1 minus Pielou's evenness. Richness was estimated with the Daley-Smith estimator. Morisita's index was used to measure repertoire overlap. A clone counted as low-abundance if it appeared in cultured samples but went undetected in the pre-culture repertoire of the same donor. Here the immuneACCESS table is served through TCRdb, limited to in-frame sequences with V and J called. Missing clones are a known gap in these copies; in checked studies unresolved V genes cover under half, and the rest lacks a known reason. V, J and clone size are taken as reported in that table, and D and trimming were inferred from the DNA itself. The sample table shows over 100,000 clones, and about 91% are seen once. Less than 0.35% of the sample rests with the top ten.

Magnetic bead negative selection was used to isolate untouched CD4+ T cells from Ficoll-separated PBMC, with purity averaging about 98%. Using magnetic beads, untouched CD4+ T cells were isolated from Ficoll-separated PBMC at around 98% purity, with only negligible CD8+ contamination. Peripheral blood mononuclear cells came from the buffy coats of three healthy blood donors, who served as the study's donors. Each of the three donors was CMV seronegative. The DNeasy Blood & Tissue Kit was used for extraction of genomic DNA. TCRB sequencing was performed on genomic DNA from sorted CD137+CD4+ cells and pre-culture CD4+ baseline samples from each subject. The CDR3 covers 18 residues, taking in both the cysteine and the phenylalanine. Only the CDR3 region is kept as DNA, spanning 54 bases read in frame from base 1. V loses 3 bases, J loses 0 bases, and the germline ends lie 15 bases apart. CDR1 and CDR2, looked up from the germline V gene (reference sequence), are LNHDA and SQIVND.

On this clone: What this receptor recognizes is not known. Base qualities were left out, and no much larger clone turns up one base away.

Study-wide conclusions, independent of this receptor: Average cumulative frequency of clones undetected before culture was around 36% against one allele and 50% to 55% against the other. Sorted CD137+ cells showed similar clonality against both alloantigens (roughly 0.39), much higher than the clonality of pre-culture samples (around 0.038). The study was limited by having only a few donors, by relying on a non-physiological HeLa antigen-presenting system, and by using total CD4+ responder cells. Separate analysis of naive and memory CD4+ repertoires was not performed.

The sample taken for sequencing was CD4+ T cells from PBMCs. Recombination linked TRBV19 to TRBJ1-6, and possibly TRBD1, on 5 matching bases. This TCR was sampled from a woman aged 18-29 years in good health and CMV-seronegative. The nucleotide sequence reads as follows: TGTGCCAGTAGTATGGGGGACCCGGGAAGCTCCTATAATTCACCCCTCCACTTT. Translation gives CASSMGDPGSSYNSPLHF.